This section outlines one T cell receptor (beta chain) sequence together with its context. The data are from a study of blood T cell repertoires in COVID-19. Study-level background: There were acute and convalescent COVID-19 samples, and they came from the United States, Italy and Spain. PBMCs, B-cell-depleted T cells, or T cells provided the cDNA or gDNA that made up the material.

The V and J ends lost 4 bases and 3 bases respectively, with 24 bases between them. The CDR3 runs to 18 residues. Germline V gene sequence: CDR1 LGHDT, CDR2 YNNKEL (reference sequence). Original data processing: Nucleated cell number was recorded as an estimate derived from reference gene primer amplification. The table came from immunoSEQ multiplex PCR; TCRdb's copy has only in-frame clones and leaves some out. That table furnishes V, J and clone size, whereas the DNA furnished D and trimming. The data show about 130,000 clones, roughly 87% seen once. This sequence was found in an elderly man with active or convalescent COVID-19. V gene TRBV3-1 (or the pseudogene TRBV3-2) combines with J gene TRBJ1-2, with D perhaps matching TRBD1 (5 bases). What was sequenced was peripheral blood. CDR3 residues: CASSPRVLHSSRDYGYTF. In DNA form, the CDR3 reads TGTGCCAGCAGCCCCAGGGTTCTGCACTCCTCAAGGGACTATGGCTACACCTTC.